Described below is a single TCR beta chain sequence and its context. Antigen specificity is unknown. The sorted-subset replicate PCRs were given around 0.2 ug DNA, which is 25,000 to 35,000 T cell genomes. Measured with immunoSEQ multiplex PCR; TCRdb has only the in-frame clones, and not every one. The data hold approximately 840,000 clones, with about 96% observed a single time. The data belong to a study of shared clonotypes between healthy human individuals. Naive CD8 populations comprised CD45RO-negative cells positively selected for CCR7, excluding terminally differentiated effector memory CD45RA+ cells. V was pared by 3 bases and J by 3 bases, with 11 bases between. Germline lookup yields CDR1 SQVTM and CDR2 ANQGSEA. The CDR3 spans 14 residues. Study-wide findings and caveats: Richness estimates generally favored naive over memory subsets. Sequencing of the sorted subsets was shown by rarefaction to be incomplete despite large depth.

Specimen: naive CD8+ T cells sorted from blood. This TCR was sampled from a man aged 25-40 years in good health. This chain joins TRBV29-1 and TRBJ2-2, with D maybe TRBD2 (5 bases). CDR3 residues: CSVEKARDTGELFF. DNA of the CDR3: TGCAGCGTTGAGAAGGCGCGGGACACCGGGGAGCTGTTTTTT.